This entry lists 27 T cell receptor beta chains sequenced from one sample in a study of cytomegalovirus exposure and HLA in healthy donors. A multiplex PCR was run with 60 Vbeta primers and 13 Jbeta primers. Libraries were prepared by immunoSEQ multiplex PCR; TCRdb keeps only in-frame clonotypes and omits some of them. Among approximately 110,000 clones listed, approximately 78% were seen once. The sequenced sample was PBMCs. The receptors shown here come from a woman in her 40s in good health and CMV-seropositive.

V is TRBV5-1 and J is TRBJ2-5; 9 nucleotides agree with TRBD1. Matching the DNA end better, TRBJ2-7 makes the J call doubtful. Germline CDR1 SGHRS, CDR2 YFSETQ. The CDR3 runs to 17 residues. In nucleotides, the CDR3 is TGCGCCAGCAGCTTGGGATCGACGGGACAGGGCCTCGTCGAGCAGTACTTC. It is translated as CASSLGSTGQGLVEQYF.

This clone was picked up a small number of times. The V gene is TRBV5-1, the J gene TRBJ1-2, with no clear D. CDR1 and CDR2 from the germline V gene are SGHRS and YFSETQ. Trimming stripped 4 bases from V and 4 bases from J, with 14 bases between. CDR3 length: 14 residues. The CDR3 DNA follows: TGCGCCAGCAGCACCGGGTCGGTTTTCTATGGCTACACCTTC. This codes for CASSTGSVFYGYTF.

This clone has a handful of counts. The gene calls are TRBV7-8 and TRBJ1-2; 11 nucleotides agree with TRBD1. Germline-derived CDR1 and CDR2 are SGHVS and FQNEAQ. V was pared by 5 bases and J by 5 bases, with 10 bases of the junction left unmatched. The CDR3 runs 16 residues. The CDR3 is CASSPGQGALSYGYTF. CDR3 DNA sequence: TGTGCCAGCAGCCCTGGACAGGGGGCTCTGAGTTATGGCTACACCTTC. Based on the CDR3 plus reference TRBV7-8 and TRBJ1-2, the full variable domain is GAGVSQSPRYKVAKRGQDVALRCDPISGHVSLFWYQQALGQGPEFLTYFQNEAQLDKSGLPSDRFFAERPEGSVSTLKIQRTQQEDSAVYLCASSPGQGALSYGYTFGSGTRLTVV.

The J gene is TRBJ1-4, the V gene TRBV7-2; D is ambiguous. There are 16 residues in the CDR3. The ends were cut back, 2 bases at V and 0 bases at J, with 10 bases in the middle. The V gene's germline CDR1 is SGHTA and CDR2 FQGNSA. The chain's CDR3 is CASSLRRSATNEKLFF. The CDR3 bases are TGTGCCAGCAGCTTACGGAGAAGCGCAACTAATGAAAAACTGTTTTTT.

The rearrangement links TRBV5-1 to TRBJ2-1, with 7 positions matching TRBD2. Trimming cost V 4 bases and J 4 bases; bases outside gene matches: 8. Germline V gives CDR1 SGHRS, CDR2 YFSETQ. This CDR3 region has 15 residues. CDR3 in amino acids: CASSPSPGGYNEQFF. In DNA form, the CDR3 reads TGCGCCAGCAGCCCCTCTCCGGGAGGTTACAATGAGCAGTTCTTC.

The chain combines TRBV4-1 with TRBJ2-7, with a tentative D call TRBD1 (6 bases). This CDR3 has 14 residues. Germline CDR1 MGHRA, CDR2 YSYEKL. Trimming took 4 bases from V and 2 from J, leaving 12 bases between them. The CDR3 here is CASSRERQAYEQYF. In nucleotides, the CDR3 is TGCGCCAGCAGCCGAGAAAGACAGGCCTACGAGCAGTACTTC.

This clone was seen a handful of times. The gene calls are TRBV5-4 and TRBJ1-1, with D perhaps TRBD1 (5 bases). This CDR3 comprises 12 residues. Germline V gene sequence: CDR1 SGHNT, CDR2 YYREEE (reference sequence). V was clipped by 2 bases and J by 6 bases, with 8 bases between them. CDR3 sequence reads: CASSFTGSEAFF. The CDR3, as DNA: TGTGCCAGCAGCTTTACAGGTTCTGAAGCTTTCTTT.

The genes are TRBV5-1 and TRBJ1-3; 8 bases align to TRBD1. With V trimmed by 4 bases and J by 0 bases, 6 bases remained unmatched. Germline loops: CDR1 SGHRS, CDR2 YFSETQ. The CDR3 consists of 16 residues. Here the CDR3 reads CASSVTGGDSGNTIYF. Here the CDR3 DNA reads TGCGCCAGCAGCGTTACAGGGGGGGACTCTGGAAACACCATATATTTT.

The chain is built from TRBV15 and TRBJ2-3, with D hard to call. Trimming pared 0 bases from V and 3 bases from J, leaving 4 bases between. This CDR3 is built from 13 residues. Germline V lookup: CDR1 LNHNV, CDR2 YYDKDF (reference sequence). CDR3 DNA sequence: TGTGCCACCAGCAGAGATCCGACAGATACGCAGTATTTT. It translates to CATSRDPTDTQYF.

This rearrangement joins TRBV4-1 to TRBJ2-3, with 10 bases identical to TRBD2. Trimming cost V 3 bases and J 5 bases; bases outside gene matches: 11. The CDR3 extends over 17 amino acids. Germline lookup yields CDR1 MGHRA and CDR2 YSYEKL. CDR3 sequence reads: CASSQVRGLADLDTQYF. The CDR3 coding sequence is TGCGCCAGCAGCCAGGTCCGTGGACTAGCGGACTTAGATACGCAGTATTTT.

V is TRBV9 and J is TRBJ1-2, with D hard to call. V was pared by 0 bases and J by 4 bases, with 10 bases between. The length of the CDR3 is 14 residues. Germline V gene sequence: CDR1 SGDLS, CDR2 YYNGEE. This chain's CDR3 is CASSVDSGFYGYTF. The CDR3 DNA follows: TGTGCCAGCAGCGTAGACTCAGGCTTCTATGGCTACACCTTC.

This clone occurred a few times. J is TRBJ2-5 and V is TRBV5-6; weak D call: TRBD2 (5 bases). Deletions cut 4 bases from V and 8 bases from J, with 15 bases between. There are 13 residues in the CDR3. The germline CDR1 and CDR2 sequences are SGHDT and YYEEEE. Here the CDR3 DNA reads TGTGCCAGCAGCCGTGGCACTAGACCTACCCAGTACTTC. Translated, it gives CASSRGTRPTQYF.

The rearrangement links TRBV6-5 to TRBJ1-2; 9 positions agree with TRBD1. The germline CDR1 and CDR2 sequences are MNHEY and SVGAGI. This CDR3 contains 14 residues. Trimming removed 5 bases from V and 6 bases from J; junction bases left unmatched: 7. CDR3: CASSQRTGADGYTF. The CDR3, as DNA: TGTGCCAGCAGTCAGAGGACAGGGGCAGATGGCTACACCTTC.

The chain links TRBV5-1 to TRBJ2-1; a weak D match, TRBD2 (6 bases). Trimming removed 4 bases from V and 1 base from J, with 9 bases in between. The V gene's germline CDR1 is SGHRS and CDR2 YFSETQ. This CDR3 is 14 amino acids long. CDR3 sequence: CASSPSASYNEQFF. As DNA, the CDR3 is TGCGCCAGCAGCCCTAGCGCGTCCTACAATGAGCAGTTCTTC.

This chain links TRBV5-1 with TRBJ1-2, with D possibly being TRBD1 (5 bases). The germline V gene encodes CDR1 SGHRS and CDR2 YFSETQ. Trimming removed 0 bases from V and 5 bases from J, with 17 bases in between. This CDR3 is 16 amino acids long. CDR3 amino acids: CASSLGGEMARYGYTF. CDR3 in DNA: TGCGCCAGCAGCTTGGGGGGGGAAATGGCCCGATATGGCTACACCTTC.

The genes are TRBV7-6 and TRBJ2-1; 7 positions agree with TRBD2. This CDR3 spans 16 amino acids. V shed 6 bases, J shed 0 bases, and the junction held 8 bases outside the gene matches. Germline V gives CDR1 SGHVS, CDR2 FNYEAQ. CDR3 amino acids: CASSNTGGTSYNEQFF. CDR3 coding DNA: TGTGCCAGCAGTAATACGGGGGGAACCTCCTACAATGAGCAGTTCTTC.

This chain connects TRBV7-9 to TRBJ2-3, with 13 bases identical to TRBD2. CDR3 length: 14 residues. Germline lookup yields CDR1 SEHNR and CDR2 FQNEAQ (reference sequence). The V segment lost 10 bases and the J segment 5 bases; nucleotides outside the gene matches: 6. The CDR3 bases are TGTGCCACCCTACTAGCGGGGGGGCTAGATACGCAGTATTTT. Its protein is CATLLAGGLDTQYF.

The chain links TRBV2 to TRBJ2-3; maybe TRBD2 (5 bases). This CDR3 spans 14 amino acids. The V and J ends lost 7 bases and 4 bases respectively, with 15 bases between them. Germline CDR1 SNHLY, CDR2 FYNNEI. CDR3 residues: CASMEDGEADTQYF. CDR3 sequence (DNA): TGTGCCAGCATGGAGGACGGTGAGGCAGATACGCAGTATTTT.

The V and J genes are TRBV6-1 and TRBJ2-3; 16 nucleotides match TRBD2. Per germline, CDR1 MNHNS and CDR2 SASEGT. The CDR3 is 19 residues long. Germline trimming cut 2 bases from V and 6 bases from J; bases unmatched to any gene: 11. The CDR3 here is CASSETGLAGGPWVDTQYF. The CDR3 DNA reads as TGTGCCAGCAGTGAAACGGGACTAGCGGGGGGGCCGTGGGTGGATACGCAGTATTTT.

The V gene is TRBV7-6, the J gene TRBJ2-7, with D maybe TRBD1 (6 bases). Germline CDR1 reads SGHVS; CDR2 reads FNYEAQ. V was clipped by 5 bases and J by 0 bases, with 11 bases between them. The CDR3 runs to 14 residues. CDR3 nucleotide sequence: TGTGCCAGCAGCGCCACACAGGGCTCCTACGAGCAGTACTTC. Protein product: CASSATQGSYEQYF. Variable domain in full (rest from reference TRBV7-6 and TRBJ2-7): GAGVSQSPRYKVTKRGQDVALRCDPISGHVSLYWYRQALGQGPEFLTYFNYEAQQDKSGLPNDRFSAERPEGSISTLTIQRTEQRDSAMYRCASSATQGSYEQYFGPGTRLTVT.

V is TRBV11-2 and J is TRBJ1-1, with a possible D match to TRBD1 (6 bases). The CDR3 spans 16 residues. Trimming removed 1 base from V and 7 bases from J, with 19 bases in between. Germline V CDR1 and CDR2: SGHAT, FQNNGV. CDR3: CASSLVFGAGESEAFF. The CDR3 DNA sequence: TGTGCCAGCAGCTTAGTTTTCGGTGCAGGGGAGAGTGAAGCTTTCTTT.

The rearrangement links TRBV4-2 to TRBJ2-5, with D possibly TRBD2 on 7 matching bases. Germline loops: CDR1 LGHNA, CDR2 YNFKEQ. The CDR3 is 14 amino acids. V lost 4 bases and J 5 bases, leaving 14 bases between the germline ends. This CDR3 is CASSPEGRGETQYF. CDR3 bases: TGTGCCAGCAGCCCAGAGGGGAGGGGGGAGACCCAGTACTTC.

The CDR3 is CASSAVGLRGAYYEQYF. Here the CDR3 DNA reads TGTGCCAGCAGCGCCGTCGGATTGCGGGGGGCCTACTACGAGCAGTACTTC. The chain links TRBV7-2 to TRBJ2-7; the match to TRBD2 covers 8 bases. V was clipped by 5 bases and J by 3 bases; unmatched bases: 15. The CDR3 runs 17 residues. Germline CDR1 is SGHTA and CDR2 is FQGNSA.

This clone has a handful of counts. The CDR3 nucleotides are TGTGCCAGCAGCTTACTGACAGGGAAGGAGACCCAGTACTTC. This translates into CASSLLTGKETQYF. The V gene is TRBV7-9, the J gene TRBJ2-5; TRBD1 matches 7 bases. The ends lost 2 bases at V and 5 bases at J; junction bases unmatched: 5. This CDR3 has 14 amino acids. Germline assignment: CDR1 SEHNR and CDR2 FQNEAQ (reference sequence).

This sequence joins TRBV2 and TRBJ1-1; D is unresolved. Trimming took off 4 bases at V and 0 bases at J, with 6 bases between the two ends. The CDR3 length is 13 residues. Germline CDR1 and CDR2: SNHLY and FYNNEI. In nucleotides, the CDR3 is TGTGCCAGCAGTGGCGACATGAACACTGAAGCTTTCTTT. Translating gives CASSGDMNTEAFF.

The chain links TRBV12-5 to TRBJ2-2, with D maybe TRBD2 (5 bases). The germline V and J ends were trimmed by 11 bases and 9 bases, with 19 bases remaining between them. Germline V gene sequence: CDR1 LGHNT, CDR2 FRNRAP. CDR3 size: 13 residues. CDR3 coding DNA: TGTGCTCTCGAGGGCCCGACACGAAGGGAGCTGTTTTTT. Protein sequence: CALEGPTRRELFF.

The chain uses TRBV5-1 and TRBJ1-2; unclear D gene. The CDR3 contains 15 residues. Germline CDR1 and CDR2: SGHRS and YFSETQ. V lost 0 bases and J 0 bases, leaving 9 bases between the germline ends. CDR3 sequence reads: CASSLGQATNYGYTF. CDR3 nucleotides: TGCGCCAGCAGCTTGGGACAAGCTACTAACTATGGCTACACCTTC.